This TCR beta chain was sequenced in a study of patients and donors after allogeneic stem cell transplantation (dated by TCRdb to the early 2020s). Receptor amplification or capture employed RT-PCR. The run used a NextSeq 550. In TCRdb, the public reads were trimmed at Q25 with fastp and aligned with MiXCR, with productive beta chains retained. CDR3 protein duplicates are merged, each entry listing the most common genes and DNA. The sample contains 150,000 to 200,000 distinct CDR3 sequences, about 24% of them found a single time. The leading ten clones occupy roughly 27% of the sample. Unmatched junction bases come to 7, with V trimmed by 6 bases and J by 3 bases. The germline V gene encodes CDR1 SEHNR and CDR2 FQNEAQ (reference sequence). Measured from the cysteine to the phenylalanine, the CDR3 is 14 residues long. Only CDR3 DNA is held: 42 bases, read in frame from base 1. As concerns this clonotype: Its antigen is currently not known. The record has no base qualities; no much larger clone is one base away.

The sequenced sample consisted of blood, either unsorted or a sorted T cell fraction (not recorded which). The sequence joins TRBV7-9 to TRBJ2-7; TRBD1 lines up with 8 middle nucleotides. This receptor was obtained from a human donor who was either an allogeneic HSCT recipient or a stem cell or donor lymphocyte infusion donor (not recorded which). It is not recorded whose cells these are; they may come from a transplant donor. The DNA sequence reads TGTGCCAGCAGACAGGGGGGTAGTCTCTACGAGCAGTACTTC. It is translated as CASRQGGSLYEQYF.